These 28 T cell receptor beta chains were sequenced from one sample in a study of cytomegalovirus exposure and HLA in healthy donors. Measured with immunoSEQ multiplex PCR; TCRdb has only the in-frame clones, and not every one. The sample holds about 250,000 clones, approximately 84% seen once. Input material: PBMCs. Source of these receptors: a man aged 18 to 30 in good health and CMV-seropositive.

The chain is built from TRBV29-1 and TRBJ2-5; D unclear. Germline V gene lookup returns CDR1 SQVTM and CDR2 ANQGSEA. The CDR3 contains 14 residues. Trimming left V 0 bases short and J 5 bases short, with 13 bases between. CDR3 DNA: TGCAGCGTTGAAGATCGACCCCTTGGGGAGACCCAGTACTTC. It codes for CSVEDRPLGETQYF.

The chain has TRBV28 and TRBJ1-3; no definite D call. CDR3 length: 14 residues. V shed 6 bases and J shed 0 bases, with 9 bases lying between them. Germline CDR1 and CDR2: MDHEN and SYDVKM. CDR3 in DNA: TGTGCCAGCAGCGGCCCTAACTCTGGAAACACCATATATTTT. Translated: CASSGPNSGNTIYF.

This clone has just one count. CDR3 amino acids: CASSQLGQGRYQPQHF. The DNA for the CDR3 is TGTGCCAGCAGTCAACTGGGACAGGGCCGGTATCAGCCCCAGCATTTT. The chain links TRBV6-6 to TRBJ1-5; 9 nucleotides line up with TRBD1. The CDR3 length is 16 residues. The trim removed 5 bases at V and 5 bases at J, leaving 10 bases unmatched. Germline CDR1 is MNHNY and CDR2 is SVGAGI (reference sequence).

A note on this clone: This CDR3 is missing its conserved last phenylalanine or tryptophan, likely due to a read error. No DNA is shown, since the ends of the CDR3 on it are uncertain; the CDR3 is the one TCRdb lists. The CDR3 sequence: CASSEQLRTMANV. The rearrangement links TRBV6-1 to TRBJ1-2. CDR1 and CDR2 from the germline V gene are MNHNS and SASEGT. The length of the CDR3 is 13 amino acids, counting both ends.

The rearrangement joins TRBV30 to TRBJ2-2; 9 nucleotides match TRBD2. Germline assignment: CDR1 GTSNPN and CDR2 SVGIG (reference sequence). The junction had 6 bases not matched to a gene; V was cut back by 1 base and J by 6 bases. The CDR3 runs 15 residues. The CDR3 spells CAWSGSSGIAGELFF. Here the CDR3 DNA reads TGTGCCTGGAGTGGCTCTAGCGGGATAGCCGGGGAGCTGTTTTTT.

The chain carries TRBV6-1 and TRBJ2-7; 10 nucleotides agree with TRBD1. This CDR3 contains 13 residues. Trimming took 10 bases from V and 4 from J; bases not matched to a gene: 7. Germline V gene data show CDR1 as MNHNS and CDR2 as SASEGT. This CDR3 is CATRQGASYEQYF. CDR3 sequence (DNA): TGTGCCACACGACAGGGGGCTTCTTACGAGCAGTACTTC.

The chain couples TRBV25-1 to TRBJ2-4; D perhaps matches TRBD2 (6 bases). Germline-derived CDR1 and CDR2 are MGHDK and SYGVNS. This CDR3 has 14 amino acids. V shed 6 bases and J shed 4 bases, with 13 bases lying between them. In DNA, the CDR3 is TGTGCCAGCAGCGGAGGGTACTTGAAAAACATTCAGTACTTC. This encodes CASSGGYLKNIQYF.

The chain has TRBV28 and TRBJ2-7; the match to TRBD1 covers 11 bases. CDR1 is MDHEN, CDR2 SYDVKM, per germline. There are 14 residues in the CDR3. V dropped 6 bases and J dropped 2; count of bases not matched to a gene: 3. For the CDR3, the DNA is TGTGCCAGCAGCCGGGGACAGGGGGCCTACGAGCAGTACTTC. Its protein product is CASSRGQGAYEQYF.

The chain joins TRBV4-3 to TRBJ2-7, with D maybe TRBD1 (5 bases). The CDR3 runs to 15 residues. Germline CDR1 LGHNA, CDR2 YSLEER. The ends were cut back, 0 bases at V and 4 bases at J, with 13 bases in the middle. CDR3: CASSQDWGRKYEQYF. The CDR3 region has the DNA TGCGCCAGCAGCCAAGATTGGGGCAGGAAGTACGAGCAGTACTTC.

The chain couples TRBV29-1 to TRBJ2-3; TRBD2 matches 15 bases. The CDR3 spans 15 residues. Germline CDR1 and CDR2: SQVTM and ANQGSEA. V shed 5 bases and J 3 bases; nucleotides not matched to a gene: 3. The CDR3 DNA sequence: TGCAGCGTTTTAGGACTAGCGGGAGGGACAGATACGCAGTATTTT. Its translation is CSVLGLAGGTDTQYF.

The CDR3 protein is CASSKPGLAKNIQYF. CDR3 bases: TGTGCCAGCAGTAAGCCGGGACTAGCCAAAAACATTCAGTACTTC. The rearrangement links TRBV28 to TRBJ2-4; the D gene is possibly TRBD2 (6 bases). The germline gives CDR1 MDHEN, CDR2 SYDVKM. V lost 5 bases to trimming and J lost 0 bases, with 11 bases between them. This CDR3 comprises 15 residues.

This clone was seen a handful of times. This chain uses TRBV25-1 with TRBJ1-2; no clear D. Trimming removed 6 bases at V and 3 bases at J, with 2 bases between. The CDR3 consists of 10 residues. CDR1 and CDR2 from the germline V gene are MGHDK and SYGVNS. The CDR3 sequence is CASSHYGYTF. The CDR3 bases are TGTGCCAGCAGCCACTATGGCTACACCTTC.

The chain couples TRBV29-1 to TRBJ1-4; 7 positions match TRBD1. Trimming cost V 4 bases and J 4 bases; bases outside gene matches: 6. Germline V gene sequence: CDR1 SQVTM, CDR2 ANQGSEA. The CDR3 length is 14 residues. CDR3: CSVALGQFNEKLFF. The DNA for the CDR3 is TGCAGCGTTGCGCTGGGACAGTTTAATGAAAAACTGTTTTTT.

The V gene is TRBV10-3, the J gene TRBJ1-5; D remains unclear. Trimming removed 3 bases from V and 7 bases from J, with 7 bases in between. The CDR3 covers 12 residues. Germline CDR1 and CDR2: ENHRY and SYGVKD. The CDR3 DNA sequence: TGTGCCATCAGTGATTTAGAACAGCCCCAGCATTTT. As protein: CAISDLEQPQHF.

The rearrangement joins TRBV18 to TRBJ2-7; TRBD1 or TRBD2 may be the D gene (5 bases each). V lost 2 bases and J lost 1, with 12 bases in between. This CDR3 region has 15 residues. Per the germline V gene, CDR1 is KGHSH and CDR2 is LQKENI. The CDR3 spells CASSPVGDLSYEQYF. CDR3 DNA sequence: TGTGCCAGCTCACCAGTCGGGGACCTTTCCTACGAGCAGTACTTC.

The chain links TRBV5-1 to TRBJ2-1; D possibly corresponds to TRBD2 (5 bases). Germline-derived CDR1 and CDR2 are SGHRS and YFSETQ. This CDR3 has 14 residues. V was shortened by 4 bases and J by 11 bases, with 19 bases between the two germline ends. As DNA, the CDR3 is TGCGCCAGCAGCCTCGGCGGACTGGCCGAAAAGCAGTTCTTC. The encoded protein is CASSLGGLAEKQFF.

The rearrangement links TRBV29-1 to TRBJ1-5; D perhaps matches TRBD1 (5 bases). This CDR3 is 14 amino acids long. CDR1 SQVTM and CDR2 ANQGSEA come from the germline V gene. V was pared by 4 bases and J by 6 bases, with 16 bases between. The CDR3 bases are TGCAGCGTTGTGTTCGGGGCCATAGGTCAGCCCCAGCATTTT. It encodes CSVVFGAIGQPQHF.

The V gene is TRBV6-1, the J gene TRBJ1-1, with TRBD1 as a possible D gene (6 bases). Trimming took off 2 bases at V and 4 bases at J, with 11 bases between the two ends. Germline V gives CDR1 MNHNS, CDR2 SASEGT. This CDR3 region has 14 residues. The CDR3 reads CASSELRGVTEAFF. For the CDR3, the DNA is TGTGCCAGCAGTGAACTCAGGGGAGTCACTGAAGCTTTCTTT.

This chain connects TRBV2 to TRBJ1-2; D is unclear. This CDR3 is built from 15 residues. Deletions cut 6 bases from V and 0 bases from J, with 14 bases between. The germline V gene has CDR1 SNHLY and CDR2 FYNNEI. The CDR3 DNA reads as TGTGCCAGCAGAAGTCCCCCCCCGGCTAACTATGGCTACACCTTC. Translating gives CASRSPPPANYGYTF.

The rearrangement joins TRBV14 to TRBJ2-1; 8 nucleotides line up with TRBD1. The CDR3 runs to 17 residues. Trimming cost V 3 bases and J 8 bases; bases outside gene matches: 15. Germline values: CDR1 SGHDN, CDR2 FVKESK. Here the CDR3 DNA reads TGTGCCAGCAGCCAGACCACCCGGGACAGGAGAAGGGATGAGCAGTTCTTC. Its protein product is CASSQTTRDRRRDEQFF.

V is TRBV10-3 and J is TRBJ2-3, with no clear D. Per the germline V gene, CDR1 is ENHRY and CDR2 is SYGVKD. The CDR3 loop spans 13 amino acids. V dropped 3 bases and J dropped 4 bases, with 8 bases sitting between them. CDR3: CAISDKLADTQYF. As DNA, the CDR3 is TGTGCCATCAGTGACAAATTGGCAGATACGCAGTATTTT.

The rearrangement uses TRBV5-1 and TRBJ1-3; no clear D. Germline V CDR1 and CDR2: SGHRS, YFSETQ. Trimming removed 0 bases at V and 0 bases at J, with 10 bases between. The CDR3 is 16 residues long. The CDR3 nucleotides read TGCGCCAGCAGCTTGGTTGGAGGCAGCTCTGGAAACACCATATATTTT. Its translation: CASSLVGGSSGNTIYF. The full variable domain, with the rest looked up from reference TRBV5-1 and TRBJ1-3, is KAGVTQTPRYLIKTRGQQVTLSCSPISGHRSVSWYQQTPGQGLQFLFEYFSETQRNKGNFPGRFSGRQFSNSRSEMNVSTLELGDSALYLCASSLVGGSSGNTIYFGEGSWLTVV.

This clone was counted once. The chain links TRBV10-3 to TRBJ2-7; unclear D gene. CDR1 ENHRY and CDR2 SYGVKD come from the germline V gene. The CDR3 covers 16 residues. V lost 1 base and J lost 3, with 16 bases in between. The CDR3: CAISELGANYVYEQYF. The CDR3 region has the DNA TGTGCCATCAGTGAGTTGGGCGCCAATTACGTCTACGAGCAGTACTTC.

This chain connects TRBV28 to TRBJ2-7; D is possibly TRBD1 (6 bases). The germline V and J ends were trimmed by 4 bases and 4 bases, with 17 bases remaining between them. This CDR3 has 15 amino acids. Per the germline V gene, CDR1 is MDHEN and CDR2 is SYDVKM. Here the CDR3 reads CASSSGVLGGYEQYF. CDR3 coding DNA: TGTGCCAGCAGTTCAGGGGTGTTAGGGGGATACGAGCAGTACTTC.

This clone was counted once. CDR3 protein: CSVEDSYSYEQYF. The CDR3 DNA sequence: TGCAGCGTCGAGGACAGTTACTCCTACGAGCAGTACTTC. V and J are TRBV29-1 and TRBJ2-7; D possibly corresponds to TRBD1 (6 bases). This CDR3 is 13 amino acids long. With 6 bases removed from V and 0 bases from J, the gap between germline ends came to 12 bases. CDR1 SQVTM and CDR2 ANQGSEA come from the germline V gene.

In nucleotides, the CDR3 is TGTGCCAGCAGTGAAATGGGAGGCTACACCTTC. Translating it yields CASSEMGGYTF. V gene TRBV25-1 combines with J gene TRBJ1-2, with unresolved D. V was trimmed by 2 bases and J by 8 bases, leaving 6 bases between them. Germline CDR1 and CDR2: MGHDK and SYGVNS. The CDR3 has 11 amino acids.

The chain is built from TRBV29-1 and TRBJ2-2, with TRBD1 matching over 8 bases. Trimming cost V 0 bases and J 6 bases; bases outside gene matches: 6. Germline CDR1 and CDR2: SQVTM and ANQGSEA. This CDR3 is 15 amino acids long. DNA for the CDR3: TGCAGCGTTGAAGACAGGGGGCGCTCAGCCGGGGAGCTGTTTTTT. It yields the protein CSVEDRGRSAGELFF.

The chain joins TRBV7-9 to TRBJ2-5, with TRBD2 identical over 7 bases. V shed 5 bases and J 4 bases; nucleotides not matched to a gene: 13. Germline V gene sequence: CDR1 SEHNR, CDR2 FQNEAQ (reference sequence). This CDR3 has 16 residues. CDR3 in DNA: TGTGCCAGCAGCCCCCCTGGGCTAGTAGCGGGAGAGACCCAGTACTTC. Its translation: CASSPPGLVAGETQYF.